The rows below give T cell receptor beta chains drawn from one sample of a study of Graves' ophthalmopathy and Graves' hyperthyroidism. Via MiXCR, TCRdb re-called the multiplex PCR reads, giving one row per CDR3 protein. The top ten clones hold more than 9.5% of a sample with about 1.1 million distinct CDR3 sequences, 35% to 45% of them seen once. The sample taken for sequencing was peripheral blood or thyroid tissue (not recorded which). These receptors were taken from an adult man with Graves' hyperthyroidism. The CDR3 runs from the conserved cysteine through the conserved F or W. A D gene is named only where the DNA matches it firmly. Clone size, where shown, is once, few, many, or a class for clones that have expanded.

-,TRBJ2-5,TRBV20-1,-,CSARGSVGQETQYF,TGCAGTGCTAGAGGTAGCGTCGGCCAAGAGACCCAGTACTTC
-,TRBJ1-4,TRBV11-2,-,CASSLVRGATNEKLFF,TGTGCCAGCAGCTTAGTTAGGGGGGCCACTAATGAAAAACTGTTTTTT
-,TRBJ2-5,TRBV6-1,few,CASSEQYGETQYF,TGTGCCAGCAGTGAACAATACGGGGAGACCCAGTACTTC
-,TRBJ1-5,TRBV15,many,CATRGQGHQPQHF,TGTGCCACCAGGGGCCAGGGTCATCAGCCCCAGCATTTT
-,TRBJ2-7,TRBV4-3,many,CASSQEMGTPYEQYF,TGCGCCAGCAGCCAAGAAATGGGGACACCCTACGAGCAGTACTTC
-,TRBJ2-5,TRBV25-1,-,CASSGRAQETQYF,TGTGCCAGCAGTGGACGGGCTCAAGAGACCCAGTACTTC
-,TRBJ2-2,TRBV9,-,CASSVDQWSGELFF,TGTGCCAGCAGCGTAGACCAGTGGTCCGGGGAGCTGTTTTTT
TRBD2,TRBJ2-7,TRBV20-1,-,CSAGDHRLAVYEQYF,TGCAGTGCTGGAGATCACCGACTAGCTGTCTACGAGCAGTACTTC
TRBD1,TRBJ1-5,TRBV19,many,CASSFQDRGPHQPQHF,TGTGCCAGTAGTTTCCAGGACAGGGGTCCCCATCAGCCCCAGCATTTT
TRBD1,TRBJ2-5,TRBV27,few,CASSFSRTGPLGETQYF,TGTGCCAGCAGTTTCTCCAGGACAGGGCCACTCGGTGAGACCCAGTACTTC
-,TRBJ1-5,TRBV20-1,many,CSASRGAGQPQHF,TGCAGTGCTAGCCGAGGGGCCGGTCAGCCCCAGCATTTT
TRBD1,TRBJ2-2,TRBV19,-,CASSRTGTVTGELFF,TGTGCCAGTAGCCGGACAGGGACGGTCACCGGGGAGCTGTTTTTT
TRBD1,TRBJ1-5,TRBV6-2/TRBV6-3,few,CASNTGQGRNQPQHF,TGTGCCAGCAACACGGGACAGGGCCGCAATCAGCCCCAGCATTTT
-,TRBJ2-7,TRBV27,few,CASSFFEAGDEQYF,TGTGCCAGCAGTTTCTTCGAGGCTGGCGACGAGCAGTACTTC
-,TRBJ2-2,TRBV7-2,-,CASSALSTGELFF,TGTGCCAGCAGCGCCTTAAGTACCGGGGAGCTGTTTTTT
-,TRBJ1-1,TRBV10-3,many,CAIRGSTGTLNTEAFF,TGTGCCATCAGGGGTTCGACAGGAACGCTGAACACTGAAGCTTTCTTT
-,TRBJ1-5,TRBV5-1,many,CASSLGSGSGEPQHF,TGCGCCAGCAGCTTGGGGTCGGGTAGCGGTGAGCCCCAGCATTTT